These 18 T cell receptor beta chains were all obtained from the same sample, sequenced in a study of cytomegalovirus exposure and HLA in healthy donors. The PCR made use of 60 Vbeta and 13 Jbeta primers. Measured with immunoSEQ multiplex PCR; TCRdb has only the in-frame clones, and not every one. The sample has about 80,000 clones, approximately 67% seen once. The material sequenced was PBMCs. The receptors were gathered from a male donor in good health and CMV-seropositive.

In DNA form, the CDR3 reads TGTGCCAGCAGCTTAGCGGGAGGGCCTGTCACCGGGGAGCTGTTTTTT. This translates into CASSLAGGPVTGELFF. V usage is TRBV11-2 and J usage is TRBJ2-2, with 8 bases aligning to TRBD2. In germline, CDR1 is SGHAT, CDR2 FQNNGV. The trim removed 1 base at V and 4 bases at J, leaving 5 bases unmatched. CDR3 length equals 16 residues.

V usage is TRBV6-5 and J usage is TRBJ1-2, with a weak D call TRBD1 (5 bases). V lost 6 bases, J lost 8 bases, and 22 bases lay in between. The germline gives CDR1 MNHEY, CDR2 SVGAGI. This CDR3 spans 15 amino acids. CDR3 nucleotide sequence: TGTGCCAGCAGCCTGACAGAAAGGGTGAGAAGCGGCTACACCTTC. The encoded protein is CASSLTERVRSGYTF.

This clone has a handful of counts. The chain uses TRBV6-5 and TRBJ1-1, with D uncertain. The CDR3 length is 15 residues. Germline CDR1 reads MNHEY; CDR2 reads SVGAGI. Trimming shortened V by 2 bases and J by 5 bases, and 15 bases separated the two germline ends. CDR3 amino acids: CASSYGRVSKTEAFF. The DNA of the CDR3 is TGTGCCAGCAGTTACGGGAGGGTATCGAAAACTGAAGCTTTCTTT.

This rearrangement joins TRBV6-5 to TRBJ2-3; TRBD1 matches 8 bases. V was pared by 7 bases and J by 1 base, with 7 bases of the junction left unmatched. CDR1 is MNHEY and CDR2 is SVGAGI in the germline V gene. The CDR3 has 15 residues. The CDR3 DNA reads TGTGCCAGCAAAGACAGGGGTTTGGGCACAGATACGCAGTATTTT. Protein product: CASKDRGLGTDTQYF.

The chain carries TRBV18 and TRBJ2-5; 8 bases agree with TRBD2. The trim removed 3 bases at V and 4 bases at J, leaving 1 base unmatched. CDR3 size: 13 residues. Germline-derived CDR1 and CDR2 are KGHSH and LQKENI. CDR3 DNA sequence: TGTGCCAGCTCACCGGCGGGGGGAGAGACCCAGTACTTC. This encodes CASSPAGGETQYF.

The genes are TRBV7-2 and TRBJ2-3; no reliable D call. Germline CDR1 reads SGHTA; CDR2 reads FQGNSA. This CDR3 region has 14 residues. The V gene lost 3 bases and the J gene lost 2 bases, with 9 bases spanning the gap. CDR3 sequence reads: CASSFSRNTDTQYF. The CDR3 DNA reads as TGTGCCAGCAGCTTCAGCAGGAACACAGATACGCAGTATTTT.

V usage is TRBV5-1 and J usage is TRBJ1-4; TRBD1 matches at 12 bases. Germline assignment: CDR1 SGHRS and CDR2 YFSETQ. CDR3 length: 16 residues. V lost 5 bases and J lost 5; bases outside the gene matches: 7. In nucleotides, the CDR3 is TGCGCCAGCAGTCCGGGACAGGGGGCCAACAATGAAAAACTGTTTTTT. Residues: CASSPGQGANNEKLFF.

The CDR3 reads CASSLQTGSKETQYF. The CDR3 nucleotides are TGTGCCAGCAGCTTACAAACGGGATCTAAAGAGACCCAGTACTTC. The rearrangement uses TRBV7-9 and TRBJ2-5; D is possibly TRBD2 (5 bases). Trimming stripped 2 bases from V and 3 bases from J, with 13 bases between. This CDR3 is built from 15 residues. Germline CDR1 is SEHNR and CDR2 is FQNEAQ (reference sequence).

This clone has more than one count but fewer than ten. The genes are TRBV7-2 and TRBJ2-3; 10 bases agree with TRBD2. The CDR3 contains 14 residues. Germline CDR1 and CDR2: SGHTA and FQGNSA. The V segment lost 5 bases and the J segment 11 bases; nucleotides outside the gene matches: 10. The CDR3 DNA follows: TGTGCCAGCAGCCTGCCCAGCGGGGGGGCCGAGCAGTATTTT. It specifies CASSLPSGGAEQYF. The full variable domain, rest sourced from reference TRBV7-2 and TRBJ2-3, is GAGVSQSPSNKVTEKGKDVELRCDPISGHTALYWYRQSLGQGLEFLIYFQGNSAPDKSGLPSDRFSAERTGGSVSTLTIQRTQQEDSAVYLCASSLPSGGAEQYFGPGTRLTVL.

V and J are TRBV18 and TRBJ1-5; tentatively, D is TRBD1 (6 bases). V lost 3 bases and J lost 7, with 16 bases in between. This CDR3 spans 15 amino acids. Germline lookup yields CDR1 KGHSH and CDR2 LQKENI. CDR3 loop: CASSPRQGRGQPQHF. The CDR3 nucleotides are TGTGCCAGCTCACCGCGGCAGGGGAGGGGACAGCCCCAGCATTTT.

V usage is TRBV19 and J usage is TRBJ2-7; 9 positions match TRBD1. The trim removed 6 bases at V and 7 bases at J, leaving 10 bases unmatched. The germline V gene encodes CDR1 LNHDA and CDR2 SQIVND (reference sequence). The CDR3 runs to 14 residues. The CDR3, as DNA: TGTGCCAGTAGGGGACAGGGACGACTGGGGGAGCAGTACTTC. Translating it yields CASRGQGRLGEQYF.

The J gene is TRBJ1-5, the V gene TRBV7-2, with D perhaps TRBD1 (5 bases). Germline V CDR1 and CDR2: SGHTA, FQGNSA. The CDR3 loop spans 14 amino acids. V shed 5 bases and J shed 7 bases, with 15 bases lying between them. Here the CDR3 reads CASSLGGGWQPQHF. CDR3 sequence (DNA): TGTGCCAGCAGCCTGGGGGGTGGGTGGCAGCCCCAGCATTTT.

The chain has TRBV19 and TRBJ1-2; 10 nucleotides match TRBD1. Germline V gene sequence: CDR1 LNHDA, CDR2 SQIVND (reference sequence). The J segment lost 6 bases and the V segment lost 6 bases, leaving 13 bases of the junction unmatched. CDR3 length: 16 residues. The CDR3: CASSRDRGDLEDGYTF. The CDR3 DNA reads as TGTGCCAGTAGCCGGGACAGGGGCGATTTGGAGGATGGCTACACCTTC.

The CDR3 region is CASSETGSAYEQYF. The CDR3 coding sequence is TGTGCCAGCAGTGAAACTGGTTCGGCCTACGAGCAGTACTTC. The chain recombines TRBV6-1 with TRBJ2-7; D not certain. Trimming shortened V by 2 bases and J by 2 bases, and 10 bases separated the two germline ends. Germline CDR1 MNHNS, CDR2 SASEGT. The length of the CDR3 is 14 residues.

This chain links TRBV4-3 with TRBJ2-7, with a tentative D call TRBD2 (6 bases). Deletions cut 4 bases from V and 10 bases from J, with 20 bases between. Germline assignment: CDR1 LGHNA and CDR2 YSLEER. There are 14 residues in the CDR3. CDR3 coding DNA: TGCGCCAGCAGCCCCGGGGGAGGTTCTACGGTTCAGTACTTC. It is translated as CASSPGGGSTVQYF.

Comment on this clone: Mismatch with germline at one junction end may stem from a read error. The chain carries TRBV7-7 and TRBJ2-2; tentatively, D is TRBD1 (5 bases). Germline assignment: CDR1 SSHAT and CDR2 FNYEAQ (reference sequence). The CDR3 is 13 residues long. The CDR3 loop reads CASSYKGTGELFF. CDR3 nucleotides: TGTGCTAGCAGCTATAAGGGGACCGGGGAGCTGTTTTTT.

V is TRBV19 and J is TRBJ2-7, with 7 bases identical to TRBD1. Germline V gene sequence: CDR1 LNHDA, CDR2 SQIVND (reference sequence). The CDR3 totals 13 residues. V was clipped by 8 bases and J by 1 base; unmatched bases: 5. CDR3: CASSGTASYEQYF. The CDR3, as DNA: TGTGCCAGTTCCGGGACAGCTTCCTACGAGCAGTACTTC.

The CDR3 nucleotides read TGTGCCAGCAGCCCACCCCTTAAGGGGGAAGAGACCCAGTACTTC. It codes for CASSPPLKGEETQYF. This chain links TRBV13 with TRBJ2-5, with D possibly matching TRBD1 (6 bases). Germline V lookup: CDR1 PRHDT, CDR2 FYEKMQ (reference sequence). Trimming took 5 bases from V and 3 from J, leaving 16 bases between them. The CDR3 is 15 amino acids.